This T cell receptor (beta chain) was recovered during a study of CD8 T cells in ankylosing spondylitis. Study results and caveats: What seemed typical of ankylosing spondylitis blood was a TCR beta motif built from eight highly homologous variants.

MiXCR, applied by TCRdb to the 5' RACE reads, yields one record per CDR3 protein. The table lists approximately 200,000 distinct CDR3 sequences, around 13% of them singletons. This clonotype was detected once. As yet, its antigen is unknown. This sequence may be a read error, since a much larger clone differs from it by one base. Trimming took 1 base from V and 9 from J, leaving 10 bases between them. The CDR3 has 12 residues. The V gene's germline CDR1 is SQVTM and CDR2 ANQGSEA. The sample consisted of blood, either unsorted or a sorted T cell fraction (not recorded which). V usage is TRBV29-1 and J usage is TRBJ2-1, with D unresolved. The clonotype originates from a male donor with ankylosing spondylitis or in good health (not recorded which). CDR3 nucleotide sequence: TGCAGCGTTGAAGTCAGTGTAACTGAGCAGTTCTTC. Amino acid sequence: CSVEVSVTEQFF.